Detailed here is one T cell receptor beta chain. This specimen comes from a study of control samples from healthy donors and cancer patients. The repertoire was sequenced with immunoSEQ multiplex PCR; TCRdb's copy has only in-frame clones and lacks some. The sample shows 95,000 to 150,000 clones, around 92% of them seen only once. V lost 5 bases, J lost 5 bases, and 8 bases lay in between. The germline gives CDR1 SGHTA, CDR2 FQGNSA. The CDR3 extends over 12 amino acids. This sequence was found in a man aged 80 or over with head and neck cancer. The sample comprised PBMCs. The J gene is TRBJ2-3, the V gene TRBV7-2, with unresolved D. The CDR3 DNA is TGTGCCAGCAGCCCGCTTCAAGATACGCAGTATTTT. This codes for CASSPLQDTQYF.